Here is one T cell receptor beta chain with its context. Its cognate antigen is unknown. This was the immunoSEQ version 4 assay in survey mode. Clones were read by immunoSEQ multiplex PCR, and TCRdb kept only the in-frame ones, dropping some. The sample shows 35,000 to 45,000 clones, over 75% of them seen only once. The stimulus was an HIV-1 Gag 15-mer peptide pool, about 1 ug/peptide/mL. CD40L/CD69 double-negative CD45RO-high memory CD4+ T cells were collected. Donors were HIV-1-infected adults who began suppressive ART during chronic infection. Plasma HIV-1 RNA stayed below 50 copies/mL for at least 4 years. This specimen comes from a study of persistence of HIV-infected CD4 T cells. CDR1 is LGHDT and CDR2 is YNNKEL in the germline V gene (reference sequence). The CDR3 loop spans 14 amino acids. With 4 bases removed from V and 7 bases from J, the gap between germline ends came to 14 bases. General study points: TCRbeta richness was lower in CMV- and Gag-responding cells than in anti-CD3/anti-CD28-responding cells.

This chain links TRBV3-1 (or the pseudogene TRBV3-2) with TRBJ2-4, with D unclear. The starting material was cultured CD4+ T cells from PBMCs, obtained from a patient who received antiretroviral therapy. The TCR was taken from an adult with HIV. The donor label of this sample is uncertain. CDR3 loop: CASSPMGLRNIQYF. CDR3 nucleotide sequence: TGTGCCAGCAGCCCTATGGGTTTAAGGAACATTCAGTACTTC.